Below, 29 T cell receptor beta chains from the same sample are listed, as sequenced in a study of CD8+CD57+ T cells in acquired aplastic anemia. By flow cytometry, patients selected for sequencing had shown an expansion of CD8+CD57+ cells. The template used for profiling TCR beta VDJ and CDR3 was genomic DNA. MiXCR was run by TCRdb on the reads, yielding one entry per CDR3 protein. This sample has roughly 98,000 distinct CDR3 sequences, with about 66% found just once. Sequenced material: sorted CD4+, CD8+, or CD8+CD57+ T cells (not recorded which) from PBMCs. These receptors all come from a human donor with aplastic anemia.

The chain combines TRBV7-2 with TRBJ2-3; TRBD1 agrees at 7 bases. This CDR3 comprises 14 residues. Trimming took 1 base from V and 4 from J; bases not matched to a gene: 2. Per germline, CDR1 SGHTA and CDR2 FQGNSA. This CDR3 is CASSLVGGPDTQYF. CDR3 coding DNA: TGTGCCAGCAGCTTAGTAGGGGGCCCAGATACGCAGTATTTT.

This chain connects TRBV20-1 to TRBJ1-5; 8 bases align to TRBD1. CDR1 is DFQATT, CDR2 SNEGSKA, per germline (reference sequence). The ends lost 8 bases at V and 4 bases at J; junction bases unmatched: 7. The CDR3 covers 13 residues. The CDR3 sequence: CSSGTGVNQPQHF. The CDR3 bases are TGCAGTTCCGGGACAGGCGTTAATCAGCCCCAGCATTTT.

The rearrangement joins TRBV4-1 to TRBJ2-7; D tentatively reads TRBD1 or TRBD2 (6 bases each). Trimming left V 5 bases short and J 1 base short, with 15 bases between. Germline lookup yields CDR1 MGHRA and CDR2 YSYEKL. The CDR3 covers 15 residues. This CDR3 is CASSSGGHTSYEQYF. The CDR3 DNA is TGCGCCAGCAGCTCTGGGGGGCACACTTCCTACGAGCAGTACTTC.

The chain joins TRBV20-1 to TRBJ1-6, with 9 bases that match TRBD1. The junction had 10 bases not matched to a gene; V was cut back by 3 bases and J by 16 bases. The CDR3 spans 13 residues. Germline V lookup: CDR1 DFQATT, CDR2 SNEGSKA (reference sequence). The CDR3 DNA is TGCAGTGCTAGTCAGGGACAGGGACAATCTCTCCACTTT. This codes for CSASQGQGQSLHF.

There are a few counts of this clonotype. The CDR3 is CASSLGTYYGYTF. For the CDR3, the DNA is TGTGCCAGCAGCTTAGGAACGTACTATGGCTACACCTTC. The chain recombines TRBV7-8 with TRBJ1-2; no definite D call. V lost 1 base and J 3 bases, leaving 6 bases between the germline ends. The CDR3 extends over 13 amino acids. CDR1 is SGHVS and CDR2 is FQNEAQ in the germline V gene.

There are a few counts of this clonotype. The J gene is TRBJ1-6, the V gene TRBV20-1; D not certain. Trimming took off 3 bases at V and 9 bases at J, with 15 bases between the two ends. Germline lookup yields CDR1 DFQATT and CDR2 SNEGSKA (reference sequence). The CDR3 consists of 14 residues. The CDR3 loop is CSASTAPPTSPLHF. The CDR3, as DNA: TGCAGTGCTAGTACGGCCCCACCAACTTCACCCCTCCACTTT.

The sample holds a few counts of this clonotype. This CDR3 reads CATSRDEGTYEQYF. The CDR3 DNA reads TGTGCCACCAGCAGAGACGAGGGAACCTACGAGCAGTACTTC. The rearrangement links TRBV15 to TRBJ2-7; D perhaps matches TRBD2 (5 bases). The ends were cut back, 0 bases at V and 2 bases at J, with 8 bases in the middle. CDR3 length equals 14 residues. Per germline, CDR1 LNHNV and CDR2 YYDKDF (reference sequence).

V gene TRBV19 combines with J gene TRBJ1-5; the D is unclear. This CDR3 is 12 amino acids long. Germline lookup yields CDR1 LNHDA and CDR2 SQIVND (reference sequence). Trimming shortened V by 5 bases and J by 7 bases, and 9 bases separated the two germline ends. The CDR3 protein is CASSRFGQPQHF. The CDR3 DNA is TGTGCCAGTAGTCGCTTTGGGCAGCCCCAGCATTTT.

The chain combines TRBV7-6 with TRBJ2-5, with TRBD1 identical over 10 bases. With 5 bases clipped from V and 4 bases from J, the junction kept 7 bases outside the gene matches. Per germline, CDR1 SGHVS and CDR2 FNYEAQ. CDR3 length equals 15 residues. The CDR3 sequence: CASSEPGQGRETQYF. CDR3 nucleotides: TGTGCCAGCAGCGAACCGGGACAGGGGAGAGAGACCCAGTACTTC.

The gene calls are TRBV10-3 and TRBJ2-7; 15 nucleotides align to TRBD2. Germline-derived CDR1 and CDR2 are ENHRY and SYGVKD. V lost 7 bases to trimming and J lost 6 bases; unmatched junction nucleotides: 7. CDR3 length: 15 residues. CDR3 region: CAITRQGLAGGEQYF. Here the CDR3 DNA reads TGTGCCATCACTCGACAGGGACTAGCGGGAGGCGAGCAGTACTTC.

The chain has TRBV11-2 and TRBJ1-1; D unclear. The V gene lost 2 bases and the J gene lost 0 bases, with 10 bases spanning the gap. The CDR3 is 15 residues long. Germline V gene lookup returns CDR1 SGHAT and CDR2 FQNNGV. The CDR3 sequence: CASSLLQGMNTEAFF. The CDR3 bases are TGTGCCAGCAGCTTACTCCAAGGCATGAACACTGAAGCTTTCTTT.

V usage is TRBV7-3 and J usage is TRBJ2-5; possible D gene TRBD2, 6 bases. Trimming took off 3 bases at V and 5 bases at J, with 13 bases between the two ends. This CDR3 region has 14 residues. Germline assignment: CDR1 SGHTA and CDR2 FQGTGA. This CDR3 is CASSFPGRLETQYF. The CDR3 bases are TGTGCCAGCAGCTTTCCAGGGAGGTTGGAGACCCAGTACTTC.

This clonotype was picked up many times. This chain uses TRBV6-1 with TRBJ2-7; 10 bases agree with TRBD2. V was clipped by 3 bases and J by 4 bases; unmatched bases: 6. The germline V gene encodes CDR1 MNHNS and CDR2 SASEGT. The CDR3 consists of 15 residues. The CDR3 protein is CASSEIASGSYEQYF. CDR3 DNA: TGTGCCAGCAGTGAGATCGCTAGCGGGAGTTACGAGCAGTACTTC.

The gene calls are TRBV10-3 and TRBJ2-7; the D is unclear. Germline values: CDR1 ENHRY, CDR2 SYGVKD. The CDR3 runs to 11 residues. Deletions cut 6 bases from V and 5 bases from J, with 8 bases between. Written as DNA, the CDR3 is TGTGCCATCAGCTTTAGGGACGAGCAGTACTTC. Its translation is CAISFRDEQYF.

Concerning this clonotype: A read error is possible here, since a much larger clone lies one base away. The rearrangement uses TRBV6-2 or TRBV6-3 and TRBJ1-1, with a possible D match to TRBD1 (6 bases). In germline, CDR1 is MNHEY, CDR2 SVGEGT. The CDR3 extends over 20 amino acids. The V end lost 2 bases, the J end lost 1 base, and 26 bases lay between the germline ends. The chain's CDR3 is CASSYPDSVSCGRANTEAFF. DNA of the CDR3: TGTGCCAGCAGTTACCCGGACAGCGTTAGCTGCGGGCGAGCGAACACTGAAGCTTTCTTT.

V usage is TRBV7-9 and J usage is TRBJ1-2, with D perhaps matching TRBD1 (6 bases). Germline V gene lookup returns CDR1 SEHNR and CDR2 FQNEAQ (reference sequence). The CDR3 has 13 amino acids. V lost 3 bases to trimming and J lost 5 bases, with 10 bases between them. In nucleotides, the CDR3 is TGTGCCAGCAGCTTCGGGCAGGGGTATGGCTACACCTTC. Translating gives CASSFGQGYGYTF.

The genes are TRBV20-1 and TRBJ2-5; 7 bases line up with TRBD1. The CDR3 is 12 amino acids. The V gene's germline CDR1 is DFQATT and CDR2 SNEGSKA (reference sequence). V dropped 6 bases and J dropped 4; count of bases not matched to a gene: 5. CDR3 amino acids: CSARTGGETQYF. CDR3 DNA: TGCAGTGCACGGACAGGCGGAGAGACCCAGTACTTC.

This chain joins TRBV24-1 and TRBJ1-2; 10 nucleotides agree with TRBD1. The V gene end was trimmed by 4 bases and the J gene end by 7 bases; junction bases not matched to a gene: 8. CDR1 KGHDR and CDR2 SFDVKD come from the germline V gene. The CDR3 contains 15 residues. For the CDR3, the DNA is TGTGCCACCAGTGACCACGGGACAGGGGTTAGTGGCTACACCTTC. It encodes CATSDHGTGVSGYTF.

This chain joins TRBV29-1 and TRBJ2-1; D call uncertain. Trimming took 0 bases from V and 9 from J, leaving 12 bases between them. The germline V gene encodes CDR1 SQVTM and CDR2 ANQGSEA. The CDR3 sequence is 13 residues long. CDR3 DNA: TGCAGCGTTGAAGATGGGCTAGTGCCTGAGCAGTTCTTC. This codes for CSVEDGLVPEQFF.

The rearrangement uses TRBV19 and TRBJ2-2; the D gene could be TRBD1 or TRBD2 (6 bases each). CDR1 and CDR2 from the germline V gene are LNHDA and SQIVND (reference sequence). V was trimmed by 7 bases and J by 4 bases, leaving 10 bases between them. The CDR3 runs 13 residues. The CDR3 here is CASKQGGTGELFF. The CDR3 DNA sequence: TGTGCCAGTAAACAGGGAGGCACCGGGGAGCTGTTTTTT.

The V and J genes are TRBV20-1 and TRBJ2-1, with D possibly being TRBD1 or TRBD2 (6 bases each). Trimming took off 3 bases at V and 0 bases at J, with 15 bases between the two ends. Germline V gene sequence: CDR1 DFQATT, CDR2 SNEGSKA (reference sequence). This CDR3 contains 16 residues. CDR3 amino acids: CSARIGGTSSYNEQFF. CDR3 bases: TGCAGTGCTAGGATTGGAGGGACAAGCTCCTACAATGAGCAGTTCTTC.

V is TRBV19 and J is TRBJ2-7; perhaps TRBD1 as D (6 bases). The CDR3 contains 13 residues. With 3 bases removed from V and 7 bases from J, the gap between germline ends came to 13 bases. Per the germline V gene, CDR1 is LNHDA and CDR2 is SQIVND (reference sequence). This CDR3 is CASSMLLGGEQYF. In DNA form, the CDR3 reads TGTGCCAGTAGTATGTTGCTAGGGGGTGAGCAGTACTTC.

The V call is TRBV29-1, the J call TRBJ2-4; D perhaps matches TRBD1 (6 bases). The CDR3 extends over 12 amino acids. Germline V lookup: CDR1 SQVTM, CDR2 ANQGSEA. Between the trimmed V and J ends, which lost 4 bases and 7 bases, there was a span of 11 bases. CDR3 amino acids: CSVGSQGNIQYF. The CDR3 DNA reads TGCAGCGTTGGGTCCCAGGGGAACATTCAGTACTTC.

This clonotype was observed once. This sequence joins TRBV2 and TRBJ2-1; D not certain. The CDR3 runs to 13 residues. Trimming stripped 6 bases from V and 6 bases from J, with 12 bases between. In germline, CDR1 is SNHLY, CDR2 FYNNEI. The CDR3 bases are TGTGCCAGCAGGCCCCTACCCAGCAATGAGCAGTTCTTC. Its translation is CASRPLPSNEQFF.

The V and J genes are TRBV2 and TRBJ2-1; 8 nucleotides align to TRBD1. Germline lookup yields CDR1 SNHLY and CDR2 FYNNEI. The CDR3 runs to 15 residues. With V trimmed by 6 bases and J by 1 base, 5 bases remained unmatched. The CDR3 DNA follows: TGTGCCAGCAGCTTCGACAGGGGTTCCTACAATGAGCAGTTCTTC. Its translation is CASSFDRGSYNEQFF. The complete variable domain, with remaining parts taken from reference TRBV2 and TRBJ2-1, reads EPEVTQTPSHQVTQMGQEVILRCVPISNHLYFYWYRQILGQKVEFLVSFYNNEISEKSEIFDDQFSVERPDGSNFTLKIRSTKLEDSAMYFCASSFDRGSYNEQFFGPGTRLTVL.

This clonotype has a handful of counts. The CDR3 loop reads CASSEGGNTDTQYF. CDR3 sequence (DNA): TGTGCCAGCAGTGAGGGGGGCAACACAGATACGCAGTATTTT. V is TRBV2 and J is TRBJ2-3, with D possibly called TRBD1 or TRBD2 (6 bases each). The germline V gene encodes CDR1 SNHLY and CDR2 FYNNEI. Trimming stripped 3 bases from V and 2 bases from J, with 9 bases between. This CDR3 has 14 residues.

The chain couples TRBV2 to TRBJ2-2; D call uncertain. This CDR3 contains 13 residues. The V end was cut by 7 bases, the J end by 6 bases, with 12 bases between. CDR1 is SNHLY and CDR2 is FYNNEI in the germline V gene. The CDR3 is CASMVTRPGELFF. Written as DNA, the CDR3 is TGTGCCAGCATGGTTACTCGCCCCGGGGAGCTGTTTTTT.

This clonotype was observed once. J is TRBJ1-1 and V is TRBV25-1; possibly TRBD1 for D (5 bases). Trimming pared 3 bases from V and 4 bases from J, leaving 12 bases between. Germline lookup yields CDR1 MGHDK and CDR2 SYGVNS. The CDR3 is made up of 14 amino acids. The CDR3, as DNA: TGTGCCAGCAGTGACGAAGGGGAGAGCACTGAAGCTTTCTTT. Translation gives CASSDEGESTEAFF.

This clonotype was recorded a few times. V gene TRBV24-1 combines with J gene TRBJ2-5, with D unresolved. Deletions cut 1 base from V and 5 bases from J, with 4 bases between. Germline CDR1 is KGHDR and CDR2 is SFDVKD. The CDR3 consists of 12 residues. In nucleotides, the CDR3 is TGTGCCACCAGTGATTTTTGGGAGACCCAGTACTTC. It codes for CATSDFWETQYF.